This T cell receptor (beta chain) emerged from a study of T cells in Graves' hyperthyroidism and ophthalmopathy. Diagnoses rested on clinical symptoms, serum thyroxine and TRAb, thyroid ultrasound and orbital computed tomography. The CDR3 runs to 17 residues. Germline V CDR1 and CDR2: ENHRY, SYGVKD. Trimming removed 0 bases from V and 1 base from J; junction bases left unmatched: 7. This clonotype was observed a handful of times. Amplification yielded TCR beta CDR3 regions, with RNA transcripts as the source. With the HTBI primer set, the TCR CDR3 went through a first round of RT-PCR. TCRdb passed the multiplex PCR reads through MiXCR, listing each CDR3 protein once. The sample carries roughly 300,000 distinct CDR3 sequences, around a sixth recorded once.

This receptor was taken from a woman in her forties or fifties with Graves' hyperthyroidism. Sequenced: blood. This rearrangement joins TRBV10-3 to TRBJ1-1, with TRBD1 matching 8 bases. The CDR3, as DNA: TGTGCCATCAGTGAGTCGAGGAAGGACAGGGAGAACACTGAAGCTTTCTTT. Encoded protein: CAISESRKDRENTEAFF.